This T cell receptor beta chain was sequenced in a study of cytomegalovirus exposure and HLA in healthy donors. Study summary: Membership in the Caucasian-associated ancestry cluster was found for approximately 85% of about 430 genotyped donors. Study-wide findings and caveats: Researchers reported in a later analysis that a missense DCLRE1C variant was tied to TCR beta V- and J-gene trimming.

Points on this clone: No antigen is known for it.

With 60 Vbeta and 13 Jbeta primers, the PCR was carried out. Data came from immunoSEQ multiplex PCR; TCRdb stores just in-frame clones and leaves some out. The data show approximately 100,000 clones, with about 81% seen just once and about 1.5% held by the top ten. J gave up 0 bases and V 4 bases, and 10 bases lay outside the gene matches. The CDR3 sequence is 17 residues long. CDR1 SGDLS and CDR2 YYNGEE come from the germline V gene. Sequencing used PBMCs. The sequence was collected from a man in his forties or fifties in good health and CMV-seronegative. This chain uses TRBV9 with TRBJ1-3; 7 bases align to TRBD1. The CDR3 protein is CASSTGTAWDSGNTIYF. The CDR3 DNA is TGTGCCAGCAGCACAGGGACAGCCTGGGACTCTGGAAACACCATATATTTT.